A selection of T cell receptor beta chains follows, all from one sample in a study of OX40 agonist ivuxolimab in advanced cancers. Sequencing used immunoSEQ multiplex PCR; TCRdb keeps in-frame clones, though not all of them. The data show approximately 15,000 clones, 85% to 90% seen once. The sequences come from CD4+ or CD8+ T cells sorted from blood, collected in a trial of the OX40 agonist ivuxolimab. The receptors here all came from an adult with an advanced solid tumor such as melanoma, head and neck, liver or kidney cancer. Both conserved end residues are part of each CDR3. Each record gives: J gene, CDR3 length, clone size, V gene, D gene, CDR3 DNA, CDR3 protein. The D gene is left open where the match is weak. Rows may omit the clone size; those that give it use once, few, many or a size class.

TRBJ1-1 | 13 | few | TRBV5-4 | NA | TGTGCCAGCACCCCAAAAGGGAACACTGAAGCTTTCTTT | CASTPKGNTEAFF
TRBJ1-2 | 14 | NA | TRBV18 | NA | TGTGCCAGCTCACCAGGGGCTCTGGATTATGGCTACACCTTC | CASSPGALDYGYTF
TRBJ1-2 | 13 | NA | TRBV11-2 | NA | TGTGCCAGCAGCTTGGGGGAACGATATGGCTACACCTTC | CASSLGERYGYTF
TRBJ1-6 | 12 | NA | TRBV14 | NA | TGTGCCAGCAGCCCGAGGGGGTTCACCCTCCACTTT | CASSPRGFTLHF
TRBJ2-6 | 17 | few | TRBV5-1 | TRBD1 | TGCGCCAGCAGCTTGGCACCCGGGACAGGGTCCGCCAACGTCCTGACTTTC | CASSLAPGTGSANVLTF
TRBJ1-5 | 14 | NA | TRBV7-8 | NA | TGTGCCAGCAGCACAGGGCCCCGCGGTCAGCCCCAGCATTTT | CASSTGPRGQPQHF
TRBJ2-6 | 15 | NA | TRBV5-4 | NA | TGTGCCAGCACCACCGGGCCCTCTGGGGCCAACGTCCTGACTTTC | CASTTGPSGANVLTF
TRBJ2-7 | 17 | NA | TRBV14 | NA | TGTGCCAGCAGCCAAGATGAGAGAGGGCCACCTCCCTACGAGCAGTACTTC | CASSQDERGPPPYEQYF
TRBJ1-2 | 13 | few | TRBV11-1 | NA | TGTGCCAGCAGCTTATTTGGGTCTGGTGGCTACACCTTC | CASSLFGSGGYTF
TRBJ1-2 | 14 | NA | TRBV6-5 | NA | TGTGCCAGCAGTTACTCTTGGCAGCCCTCTGGCTACACCTTC | CASSYSWQPSGYTF
TRBJ2-3 | 12 | once | TRBV6-5 | NA | TGTGCCAGCAGAGGGGGCACAGATACGCAGTATTTT | CASRGGTDTQYF
TRBJ1-1 | 17 | NA | TRBV30 | TRBD1 | TGTGCCTGGAGTGTACTATCTTCAGGACAGGGGGACACTGAAGCTTTCTTT | CAWSVLSSGQGDTEAFF
TRBJ1-5 | 13 | few | TRBV10-2 | NA | TGCGCCAGCGCTCTTCAACTTAATCAGCCCCAGCATTTT | CASALQLNQPQHF
TRBJ1-6 | 12 | NA | TRBV6-5 | TRBD1 | TGTGCCACTCGACAGGGAAATTCACCCCTCCACTTT | CATRQGNSPLHF
TRBJ1-1 | 13 | NA | TRBV27 | NA | TGTGCCAGCAGTCGATCAAGAAACACTGAAGCTTTCTTT | CASSRSRNTEAFF
TRBJ1-2 | 21 | NA | TRBV21-1 | NA | TGTGCCAGCAGCAAAGATTCGGGTCGGGGACAGGGAGGGAAGAAGTGCTATGGCTACACCTTC | CASSKDSGRGQGGKKCYGYTF
TRBJ2-1 | 17 | NA | TRBV23-1 | TRBD1 | TGCGCCAGCAGTCATTTAGGGACAGGGATTCCATACAATGAGCAGTTCTTC | CASSHLGTGIPYNEQFF
TRBJ2-7 | 12 | NA | TRBV6-1 | NA | TGTGCCAGCACGGACTACTCCTACGAGCAGTACTTC | CASTDYSYEQYF
TRBJ1-4 | 13 | NA | TRBV29-1 | TRBD1 | TGCAGCGTTAGGGAAGGGGGCGGTGAAAAACTGTTTTTT | CSVREGGGEKLFF
TRBJ1-1 | 14 | NA | TRBV11-2 | NA | TGTGCCAGCAGCTCGGGTCGGGGAGCCTCTGAAGCTTTCTTT | CASSSGRGASEAFF
TRBJ1-4 | 10 | NA | TRBV20-1 | NA | TGCAGTGCGCCCTATGAAAAACTGTTTTTT | CSAPYEKLFF
TRBJ1-2 | 15 | NA | TRBV2 | NA | TGTGCCAGCAGTGAGCATGCCAGAACCTCGGATGGCTACACCTTC | CASSEHARTSDGYTF
TRBJ2-5 | 13 | NA | TRBV10-3 | TRBD2 | TGTGCCACCCAGCGGGGTCTCGAGGAGACCCAGTACTTC | CATQRGLEETQYF
TRBJ2-3 | 16 | NA | TRBV12-5 | NA | TGTGCTAGTGGTACCCTGGCGGGGTGGGGCACAGATACGCAGTATTTT | CASGTLAGWGTDTQYF
TRBJ1-1 | 14 | once | TRBV2 | NA | TGTGCCAGCAGTCCTCAGACGGTGAACACTGAAGCTTTCTTT | CASSPQTVNTEAFF
TRBJ1-6 | 15 | once | TRBV5-6 | NA | TGTGCCAGCAGCTTGGGAGACAGGCCCAATTCACCCCTCCACTTT | CASSLGDRPNSPLHF
TRBJ2-4 | 18 | NA | TRBV21-1 | NA | TGTGCCAGCAGCAAAGCTAGCGGGAGGGACGGAACCAAAAACATTCAGTACTTC | CASSKASGRDGTKNIQYF
TRBJ2-5 | 15 | NA | TRBV6-5 | TRBD2 | TGTGCCAGCAGTTACAGCCCCCTAGCGGGAGAGACCCAGTACTTC | CASSYSPLAGETQYF
TRBJ1-2 | 14 | NA | TRBV5-4 | TRBD1 | TGTGCCAGCAGCGGGACAGGGACCAACTATGGCTACACCTTC | CASSGTGTNYGYTF
TRBJ1-6 | 16 | NA | TRBV9 | NA | TGTGCCAGCAGCGTAGACGGTTCCCCCTGGAATTCACCCCTCCACTTT | CASSVDGSPWNSPLHF
TRBJ2-1 | 13 | few | TRBV5-4 | TRBD1 | TGTGCCAGCAGCTTACAGGGGGCGAATGAGCAGTTCTTC | CASSLQGANEQFF